The sequence of this T cell receptor beta chain was determined in a study of cytomegalovirus exposure and HLA in healthy donors. In the study overall: An earlier analysis found some 120 million unique TCR beta sequences from approximately 190 million T cells. Findings of the study overall: Later analysis revealed greater clonal expansion in HLA-associated TCR beta chains than in equally common others. For TCR beta chains, V- and J-gene trimming was later linked to a missense DCLRE1C variant.

Likely unrecorded immune exposures existed in these nominally healthy donors. The PCR was carried out with 60 Vbeta primers and 13 Jbeta primers. Produced via immunoSEQ multiplex PCR; TCRdb's table is partial and in-frame only. The sample records around 94,000 clones, 65% to 85% being singletons. As for this clone: What it binds is unknown.

The CDR3 is 14 amino acids. The ends lost 7 bases at V and 4 bases at J; junction bases unmatched: 6. Germline V gives CDR1 SGHTA, CDR2 FQGNSA. The clonotype was recovered from a woman aged 55-70 years in good health and CMV-seropositive. Source material: PBMCs. The chain has TRBV7-2 and TRBJ1-2, with 10 nucleotides matching TRBD1. This CDR3 is CASKRQGAGYGYTF. CDR3 DNA sequence: TGTGCCAGCAAGAGACAGGGGGCCGGCTATGGCTACACCTTC.